Below are 15 T cell receptor beta chains sequenced from a single sample in a study of shared clonotypes between healthy human individuals. Assay used: immunoSEQ multiplex PCR; TCRdb lists only in-frame clones, some missing. The table lists around 2.1 million clones, about 93% of them singletons, with under 2% in the top ten. Naive-designated CD8 cells lacked CD45RO, were positively enriched for CCR7, and omitted terminally differentiated effector memory CD45RA+ cells. The specimen sequenced was naive CD8+ T cells from PBMCs. The receptors were gathered from a man between 18 and 35 years old in good health. Some clones in this sample may be carry-over from other donors' samples.

The V gene is TRBV11-2, the J gene TRBJ2-7; D is unresolved. This CDR3 is built from 17 residues. V lost 5 bases and J lost 5, with 25 bases in between. Germline-derived CDR1 and CDR2 are SGHAT and FQNNGV. CDR3: CASSPVRTPPTGDEQYF. CDR3 DNA: TGTGCCAGCAGCCCCGTGAGGACCCCCCCCACGGGTGACGAGCAGTACTTC.

This clone was counted a single time. The V gene is TRBV27, the J gene TRBJ1-1, with D unclear. The CDR3 consists of 16 residues. Trimming took 2 bases from V and 0 from J, leaving 13 bases between them. The germline V gene has CDR1 MNHEY and CDR2 SMNVEV (reference sequence). The CDR3 reads CASSLVTGKMNTEAFF. The CDR3 nucleotides read TGTGCCAGCAGTTTAGTGACGGGGAAGATGAACACTGAAGCTTTCTTT.

The gene calls are TRBV28 and TRBJ1-2; 7 nucleotides align to TRBD1. The germline gives CDR1 MDHEN, CDR2 SYDVKM. The CDR3 has 14 amino acids. V lost 6 bases and J lost 4; bases outside the gene matches: 8. This CDR3 is CASRIGGASYGYTF. The CDR3 DNA follows: TGTGCCAGCAGGATAGGGGGCGCGAGCTATGGCTACACCTTC.

Regarding this clone: This sequence may be a read error, since a much larger clone differs from it by one base. Additional DNA sequences in this sample encode the identical CDR3. J is TRBJ2-3 and V is TRBV25-1; D gene uncertain. There are 10 residues in the CDR3. Germline loops: CDR1 MGHDK, CDR2 SYGVNS. The V gene lost 6 bases and the J gene lost 6 bases, with 4 bases spanning the gap. CDR3 bases: TGTGCCAGCAGCGGGGATACGCAGTATTTT. It yields the protein CASSGDTQYF.

J is TRBJ1-2 and V is TRBV27; 10 bases match TRBD1. Germline V CDR1 and CDR2: MNHEY, SMNVEV (reference sequence). This CDR3 contains 15 residues. The trim removed 5 bases at V and 4 bases at J, leaving 7 bases unmatched. The CDR3 sequence is CASSQRTGGAYGYTF. CDR3 coding DNA: TGTGCCAGCAGTCAAAGGACAGGGGGAGCCTATGGCTACACCTTC.

The chain has TRBV25-1 and TRBJ2-3, with D hard to call. Germline V lookup: CDR1 MGHDK, CDR2 SYGVNS. Between the trimmed V and J ends, which lost 4 bases and 0 bases, there was a span of 14 bases. CDR3 size: 16 residues. CDR3 loop: CASSGPAEHSTDTQYF. CDR3 sequence (DNA): TGTGCCAGCAGTGGGCCCGCAGAACATAGCACAGATACGCAGTATTTT.

The CDR3 coding sequence is TGTGCCAGTATGGGATCTTACTTTGCCAACTATGGCTACACCTTC. It is translated as CASMGSYFANYGYTF. The rearrangement uses TRBV6-5 and TRBJ1-2, with unresolved D. CDR3 length equals 15 residues. Germline CDR1 reads MNHEY; CDR2 reads SVGAGI. V lost 9 bases and J 2 bases, leaving 19 bases between the germline ends.

Worth noting for this clone: In the same sample, other DNA sequences code for this CDR3. CDR3 residues: CASSVGGLDEQYF. In DNA, the CDR3 is TGTGCCAGCAGCGTAGGGGGTTTAGACGAGCAGTACTTC. This chain connects TRBV9 to TRBJ2-7; no reliable D call. V was clipped by 0 bases and J by 5 bases, with 9 bases between them. Germline V gene data show CDR1 as SGDLS and CDR2 as YYNGEE. This CDR3 has 13 amino acids.

This chain uses TRBV27 with TRBJ2-7; D might be TRBD2 (5 bases). CDR1 is MNHEY and CDR2 is SMNVEV in the germline V gene (reference sequence). Between the trimmed V and J ends, which lost 4 bases and 7 bases, there was a span of 14 bases. The CDR3 contains 13 residues. CDR3 region: CASSSVGVGEQYF. For the CDR3, the DNA is TGTGCCAGCAGTTCGGTCGGGGTGGGGGAGCAGTACTTC.

V and J are TRBV5-5 and TRBJ2-3; 8 positions match TRBD1. Germline CDR1 and CDR2: SGHKS and YYEKEE (reference sequence). The CDR3 runs 17 residues. The J segment lost 5 bases and the V segment lost 0 bases, leaving 11 bases of the junction unmatched. CDR3 amino acids: CASSLDTGGYAKDTQYF. The CDR3 DNA reads as TGTGCCAGCAGCTTGGATACAGGGGGATATGCGAAAGATACGCAGTATTTT.

The chain has TRBV6-5 and TRBJ2-7; D call uncertain. This CDR3 is 11 amino acids long. Germline assignment: CDR1 MNHEY and CDR2 SVGAGI. The V end lost 7 bases, the J end lost 12 bases, and 16 bases lay between the germline ends. CDR3: CASISRRVLYF. In nucleotides, the CDR3 is TGTGCCAGCATAAGTCGGCGCGTGTTGTACTTC.

The rearrangement uses TRBV28 and TRBJ1-5; a weak D match, TRBD1 (5 bases). The ends were cut back, 2 bases at V and 3 bases at J, with 11 bases in the middle. Per the germline V gene, CDR1 is MDHEN and CDR2 is SYDVKM. This CDR3 comprises 15 residues. CDR3 nucleotide sequence: TGTGCCAGCAGTTTACTTAGGGGTACCAATCAGCCCCAGCATTTT. This sequence encodes CASSLLRGTNQPQHF.

The CDR3 nucleotides read TGTGCCAGCAGTCCCCGGACTAGCGGGAGGCTCGAGCAGTACTTC. Residues: CASSPRTSGRLEQYF. V gene TRBV28 combines with J gene TRBJ2-7; 14 bases line up with TRBD2. This CDR3 spans 15 amino acids. CDR1 MDHEN and CDR2 SYDVKM come from the germline V gene. V lost 5 bases, J lost 6 bases, and 6 bases stayed unmatched.

This clone was detected once. No conserved phenylalanine or tryptophan ends this CDR3, so it is likely a read error. Because the CDR3's place on the DNA is in doubt, the DNA is left out and the CDR3 is given as listed by TCRdb. The chain links TRBV4-3 to TRBJ1-1. The CDR3 is 11 residues long, ends included. Looked up from germline, CDR1 is LGHNA and CDR2 is YSLEER. CDR3 sequence: CASSQGVTRTI.

The J gene is TRBJ2-1, the V gene TRBV28; D tentatively fits TRBD1 or TRBD2 (5 bases each). Germline-derived CDR1 and CDR2 are MDHEN and SYDVKM. V gave up 3 bases and J gave up 4 bases, with 10 bases separating them. The CDR3 has 14 residues. The DNA of the CDR3 is TGTGCCAGCAGTTTCCGGGGCCTTTACAATGAGCAGTTCTTC. Translated: CASSFRGLYNEQFF.